This TCR beta chain was captured by sequencing in a study of blood T cells in healthy people across ages. The second PCR ran 7 to 11 cycles with a sample-barcoded 5' primer and J-beta primers. Template switching added a 12-random-nucleotide identifier to every cDNA molecule. TCRdb re-called the 5' RACE reads with MiXCR, one entry per CDR3 protein. The sample holds roughly 680,000 distinct CDR3 sequences, about 51% seen once. This clonotype appeared many times. The antigen remains undetermined. The donors, healthy Caucasians from Russia, were aged roughly 6 to 90. Researchers isolated at least 6.5 million PBMCs per sample. Study results and caveats: More naive CD4+ cells and higher diversity were found in long-lived than in aged donors.

The CDR3 is 14 residues long. CDR1 and CDR2 (germline): DFQATT, SNEGSKA (reference sequence). Trimming took off 0 bases at V and 5 bases at J, with 12 bases between the two ends. The V call is TRBV20-1, the J call TRBJ2-3, with D perhaps TRBD2 (7 bases). Sequences were obtained from blood. The clonotype comes from a woman aged 80 or over in good health. In DNA, the CDR3 is TGCAGTGCTAGAGATCGAAGGGGGGGAGATACGCAGTATTTT. The encoded protein is CSARDRRGGDTQYF.